The rows below give T cell receptor beta chains drawn from one sample of a study of PD-1 blockade in classical Hodgkin lymphoma. Sequencing used immunoSEQ multiplex PCR; TCRdb keeps in-frame clones, though not all of them. The sample lists roughly 92,000 clones, roughly 92% seen once, with 2.8% in the top ten. The sample was peripheral blood mononuclear cells (PBMCs), taken at baseline. Receptors originate from a human donor with classical Hodgkin lymphoma. CDR3s include the opening cysteine and the closing phenylalanine or tryptophan. A D gene is named only where the DNA matches it firmly. Clone size appears in some rows only: once, few, many, or a class for an expanded clone.

>TRBV5-1|NA|NA|TRBJ2-7
CASSQTRRQAYEQYF
TGCGCCAGCAGCCAAACAAGGCGGCAGGCCTACGAGCAGTACTTC
>TRBV6-6|NA|TRBD1|TRBJ2-1
CASSPHRRDRDNEQFF
TGTGCCAGCAGTCCTCACCGACGGGACAGGGACAATGAGCAGTTCTTC
>TRBV6-5|NA|NA|TRBJ2-7
CASSFWRSKPYEQYF
TGTGCCAGCAGTTTCTGGCGGTCTAAGCCCTACGAGCAGTACTTC
>TRBV19|NA|TRBD2|TRBJ2-5
CASSLGALAGGASQETQYF
TGTGCCAGTAGCCTGGGGGCGCTAGCGGGAGGGGCCTCCCAAGAGACCCAGTACTTC
>TRBV7-8|NA|NA|TRBJ2-5
CASSPTETQYF
TGTGCCAGCAGCCCAACTGAGACCCAGTACTTC
>TRBV7-2|NA|TRBD1|TRBJ2-2
CASSLAYRTGSSSGIPGELFF
TGTGCCAGCAGCTTAGCCTATCGGACAGGGTCATCTTCAGGAATCCCCGGGGAGCTGTTTTTT
>TRBV6-5|NA|NA|TRBJ1-2
CASSYSASAANYGYTF
TGTGCCAGCAGTTACTCAGCCAGCGCAGCTAACTATGGCTACACCTTC
>TRBV28|NA|NA|TRBJ1-5
CASSLRGDVAQPQHF
TGTGCCAGCAGTTTAAGGGGGGACGTAGCTCAGCCCCAGCATTTT
>TRBV18|NA|NA|TRBJ2-5
CASSPTGRETQYF
TGTGCCAGCTCACCGACGGGTAGGGAGACCCAGTACTTC
>TRBV9|NA|TRBD1|TRBJ2-7
CASSVRGQGVANNYEQYF
TGTGCCAGCAGCGTTAGGGGACAGGGGGTTGCTAACAACTACGAGCAGTACTTC
>TRBV11-2|NA|NA|TRBJ2-7
CASALSGLGYEQYF
TGTGCCAGCGCCCTTTCGGGGTTGGGCTACGAGCAGTACTTC
>TRBV4-2|NA|NA|TRBJ2-7
CASSRYTDPYEQYF
TGTGCCAGCAGCCGGTACACGGACCCCTACGAGCAGTACTTC
>TRBV6-5|NA|NA|TRBJ2-1
CASSYKIFTHEQFF
TGTGCCAGCAGTTACAAAATCTTTACCCATGAGCAGTTCTTC
>TRBV15|NA|NA|TRBJ1-2
CATSRDRAGYGYTF
TGTGCCACCAGCAGAGATAGGGCAGGGTATGGCTACACCTTC
>TRBV4-1|NA|TRBD1|TRBJ1-1
CASSQGPDRDTEAFF
TGCGCCAGCAGCCAAGGCCCGGACAGGGACACTGAAGCTTTCTTT
>TRBV4-1|NA|NA|TRBJ1-5
CASSQDPVYNQPQHF
TGCGCCAGCAGCCAAGATCCGGTCTACAATCAGCCCCAGCATTTT
>TRBV27|NA|NA|TRBJ2-5
CASSSRAVGETQYF
TGTGCCAGCAGTTCCCGGGCCGTAGGAGAGACCCAGTACTTC
>TRBV30|NA|NA|TRBJ1-2
CACSLFSDYGYTF
TGTGCCTGCTCCCTCTTTTCGGACTATGGCTACACCTTC
>TRBV9|NA|TRBD1|TRBJ2-3
CASRRTGGTDTQYF
TGTGCCAGCAGGCGTACAGGGGGCACAGATACGCAGTATTTT
>TRBV6-5|NA|NA|TRBJ2-1
CASSYPPNEQFF
TGTGCCAGCAGTTACCCTCCCAATGAGCAGTTCTTC
>TRBV19|NA|NA|TRBJ2-5
CASSEGSWETQYF
TGTGCCAGTAGTGAGGGGAGTTGGGAGACCCAGTACTTC
>TRBV9|NA|NA|TRBJ1-2
CASSATGTPVRGYTF
TGTGCCAGCAGCGCAACCGGGACACCCGTGCGCGGCTACACCTTC
>TRBV28|NA|TRBD1|TRBJ2-7
CASSLFPGGNYEQYF
TGTGCCAGCAGTTTATTCCCAGGGGGCAATTACGAGCAGTACTTC
>TRBV5-4|NA|NA|TRBJ2-3
CASSLASGVRTQYF
TGTGCCAGCAGCTTGGCTTCCGGAGTCCGTACGCAGTATTTT
>TRBV14|NA|NA|TRBJ2-5
CASSQQRTQYF
TGTGCCAGCAGCCAACAAAGGACCCAGTACTTC
>TRBV9|once|NA|TRBJ2-5
CASSVSSSFQETQYF
TGTGCCAGCAGCGTATCATCTAGCTTCCAAGAGACCCAGTACTTC
>TRBV29-1|few|TRBD1|TRBJ1-2
CSVIPQGARGNGYTF
TGCAGCGTCATACCGCAGGGGGCACGGGGAAATGGCTACACCTTC
>TRBV5-1|NA|NA|TRBJ2-2
CASSLALTGELFF
TGCGCCAGCAGCTTGGCATTAACCGGGGAGCTGTTTTTT
>TRBV11-1|few|NA|TRBJ1-1
CASSYGRGNTEAFF
TGTGCCAGCAGCTACGGACGGGGGAACACTGAAGCTTTCTTT
>TRBV4-1|once|NA|TRBJ2-7
CASSQVRFSGTDTYEQYF
TGCGCCAGCAGCCAAGTACGATTCTCCGGGACGGATACCTACGAGCAGTACTTC
>TRBV5-8|NA|NA|TRBJ2-3
CASSLGLVLRRNTQYF
TGTGCCAGCAGCTTGGGACTAGTTCTGCGCAGAAATACGCAGTATTTT
>TRBV9|NA|NA|TRBJ2-7
CASSPDTLSKGYEQYF
TGTGCCAGCAGCCCAGATACTCTTAGCAAGGGCTACGAGCAGTACTTC
>TRBV7-9|NA|NA|TRBJ2-1
CASSLVGPSEQFF
TGTGCCAGCAGCTTAGTAGGGCCGAGCGAGCAGTTCTTC
>TRBV4-1|NA|NA|TRBJ2-7
CASSPNLLQGTYEQYF
TGCGCCAGCAGCCCGAACCTGTTACAGGGAACCTACGAGCAGTACTTC
>TRBV5-1|NA|NA|TRBJ2-3
CASSLESPRGADTQYF
TGCGCCAGCAGCTTGGAGAGCCCAAGGGGGGCAGATACGCAGTATTTT
>TRBV30|NA|NA|TRBJ2-5
CAWSVQWVDQETQYF
TGTGCCTGGAGTGTACAGTGGGTTGATCAAGAGACCCAGTACTTC
>TRBV19|NA|TRBD1|TRBJ2-7
CASRPTGATSYEQYF
TGTGCCAGTAGACCCACAGGGGCCACCTCCTACGAGCAGTACTTC
>TRBV28|NA|NA|TRBJ2-5
CASSPRKRSGQETQYF
TGTGCCAGCAGTCCCCGGAAGCGTTCAGGACAAGAGACCCAGTACTTC
>TRBV28|NA|NA|TRBJ2-7
CASIGTGNYEQYF
TGTGCCAGCATAGGTACAGGGAACTACGAGCAGTACTTC
>TRBV6-5|NA|NA|TRBJ2-7
CASSYFLGTGNEQYF
TGTGCCAGCAGTTACTTTCTGGGTACGGGGAACGAGCAGTACTTC
>TRBV19|NA|TRBD1|TRBJ1-1
CASSPQTGSTEAFF
TGTGCCAGTAGTCCCCAGACAGGGAGTACTGAAGCTTTCTTT